The clone carrying this T cell receptor (beta chain) has only a few counts. These data originate in a study of identical twins. Via MiXCR, TCRdb re-called the 5' RACE reads, giving one row per CDR3 protein. Among about 330,000 distinct CDR3 sequences listed, 12% were seen once. Germline CDR1 reads MNHEY; CDR2 reads SMNVEV (reference sequence). Trimming pared 4 bases from V and 0 bases from J, leaving 13 bases between. The CDR3 runs 16 residues. A further study also used this sample, focusing on yellow fever vaccine responses in identical twins.

The source is a woman younger than 35 in good health. Material for sequencing was CD8+ T cells sorted from blood. The rearrangement joins TRBV27 to TRBJ2-4; D uncertain. CDR3 in DNA: TGTGCCAGCAGTTCCCCAGTGTGGCTAGCCAAAAACATTCAGTACTTC. Its protein is CASSSPVWLAKNIQYF.